This TCR beta chain was profiled in a study of early T cells in non-severe SARS-CoV-2 infection. Tagging with unique molecular identifiers was applied to individual cDNA molecules. MiXCR, run by TCRdb on the 5' RACE reads, gives a single entry per CDR3 protein. Of 40,000 to 50,000 distinct CDR3 sequences listed, 7.1% were seen once; the top ten hold approximately 4.5%. At least ten counts were recorded for this clonotype. The TCR comes from an adult who was a healthcare worker with PCR-confirmed SARS-CoV-2 infection or an uninfected control (not recorded which). Sequenced material: whole blood.

The CDR3 loop is CASSQEGSQGFYGYTF. The CDR3 nucleotides read TGTGCCAGCAGCCAAGAAGGATCACAGGGATTCTATGGCTACACCTTC. The chain carries TRBV3-1 and TRBJ1-2, with D possibly TRBD1 on 6 matching bases. This CDR3 is 16 amino acids long. Trimming cost V 0 bases and J 4 bases, with 15 bases left between them. Germline CDR1 reads LGHDT; CDR2 reads YNNKEL (reference sequence).